The source of this T cell receptor beta chain is a study of blood T cell repertoires in COVID-19. In the study overall: Acute-phase and convalescent COVID-19 samples originated in the United States, Italy and Spain. In each case, the material was cDNA or gDNA derived from T cells, B-cell-depleted T cells, or PBMCs.

On this clone: Other DNA sequences in this sample translate to the same CDR3.

In the original workflow: Amplification of reference gene primers was used by the study to estimate nucleated cell counts. Sequencing was performed with immunoSEQ multiplex PCR; in TCRdb, only in-frame clones are kept and a portion is missing. From that table come the V and J calls and clone size; the DNA was used to work out D and trimming. The profile shows some 150,000 clones, about 85% of them singletons. Germline assignment: CDR1 DFQATT and CDR2 SNEGSKA (reference sequence). The CDR3 extends over 14 amino acids. The V and J ends lost 3 bases and 3 bases respectively, with 12 bases between them. Sequencing was done on a sample of peripheral blood. The TCR sequence derives from a man in his forties or fifties with acute or convalescent COVID-19. This rearrangement joins TRBV20-1 to TRBJ1-3; D is perhaps TRBD1 (5 bases). The CDR3 bases are TGCAGTGCTAGTCGGGGGGAAGTTGGAAACACCATATATTTT. Encoded protein: CSASRGEVGNTIYF.